This T cell receptor (beta chain) was identified during a study of blood T cell repertoires in COVID-19. Study in general: Acute-phase and convalescent COVID-19 samples originated in the United States, Italy and Spain. Sources were T cells, B-cell-depleted T cells, or PBMCs; the material itself was cDNA or gDNA.

Per the study methods: Reference gene primers were amplified, and this amplification served to estimate nucleated cell counts. Assay: immunoSEQ multiplex PCR; the TCRdb copy retains only in-frame clones and omits some. From that table come the V and J calls and clone size; the DNA was used to work out D and trimming. The table includes approximately 90,000 clones, 90% detected once. The CDR3 runs to 15 residues. With 1 base clipped from V and 3 bases from J, the junction kept 5 bases outside the gene matches. Germline CDR1 reads LGHDT; CDR2 reads YNNKEL (reference sequence). The V and J genes are TRBV3-1 (or the pseudogene TRBV3-2) and TRBJ2-7; 8 bases agree with TRBD1. The TCR comes from a man in his fifties or sixties with acute or convalescent COVID-19. Sequencing was performed on peripheral blood. CDR3 coding DNA: TGTGCCAGCAGCCAAGGGGGACAGGCCCGCTACGAGCAGTACTTC. Translated: CASSQGGQARYEQYF.